A single sample gave rise to the 25 T cell receptor beta chains below, sequenced in a study of T-cell reconstitution after alpha-beta-depleted transplantation in children. Preparation of the TCRbeta library was carried out with unique molecular identifiers. MiXCR was run by TCRdb on the PCR reads, yielding one entry per CDR3 protein. This table holds about 110,000 distinct CDR3 sequences, under 13% found once. The source was PBMCs from the stem cell graft donor, collected from the stem cell graft. The receptors shown here come from a human donor who donated a stem cell graft to a child with acute lymphoblastic leukemia.

In the case of this clonotype: A read error may be the cause here, since a much bigger clone is one base away. CDR3 loop: CASSLTRVDEQFF. Written as DNA, the CDR3 is TGCGCCAGCAGCTTGACCAGGGTGGATGAGCAGTTCTTC. The rearrangement uses TRBV5-1 and TRBJ2-1; D perhaps matches TRBD1 (5 bases). This CDR3 has 13 amino acids. CDR1 and CDR2 (germline): SGHRS, YFSETQ. The ends were cut back, 1 base at V and 8 bases at J, with 10 bases in the middle.

This clonotype occurred many times. This sequence joins TRBV29-1 and TRBJ2-1, with D perhaps given as TRBD1 or TRBD2 (5 bases each). The germline V gene has CDR1 SQVTM and CDR2 ANQGSEA. Trimming removed 3 bases at V and 5 bases at J, with 11 bases between. The CDR3 has 13 amino acids. CDR3 protein: CSVDRGKNNEQFF. The CDR3 bases are TGCAGCGTTGATCGGGGCAAAAACAATGAGCAGTTCTTC.

This clonotype was observed at least ten times. The chain employs TRBV7-2 and TRBJ1-5; TRBD1 agrees at 7 bases. After removal of 5 bases from V and 4 bases from J, the junction contained 2 bases not matched to a gene. From germline, CDR1 is SGHTA and CDR2 FQGNSA. There are 13 residues in the CDR3. The CDR3: CASSPRGNQPQHF. The DNA for the CDR3 is TGTGCCAGCAGCCCCAGGGGGAATCAGCCCCAGCATTTT. The full variable domain, completed using reference TRBV7-2 and TRBJ1-5, is GAGVSQSPSNKVTEKGKDVELRCDPISGHTALYWYRQSLGQGLEFLIYFQGNSAPDKSGLPSDRFSAERTGGSVSTLTIQRTQQEDSAVYLCASSPRGNQPQHFGDGTRLSIL.

This clonotype was counted many times. The CDR3: CSAHRDRGAGNTIYF. The CDR3 nucleotides are TGCAGTGCCCACCGGGACAGGGGCGCTGGAAACACCATATATTTT. The rearrangement links TRBV20-1 to TRBJ1-3, with 10 bases aligning to TRBD1. The V segment lost 6 bases and the J segment 2 bases; nucleotides outside the gene matches: 7. The CDR3 spans 15 residues. The V gene's germline CDR1 is DFQATT and CDR2 SNEGSKA (reference sequence).

This clonotype occurred many times. The CDR3 coding sequence is TGTGCCAGCAGCACGACCGGACAAACAAGAAACAATGAGCAGTTCTTC. This translates into CASSTTGQTRNNEQFF. The chain combines TRBV7-2 with TRBJ2-1; maybe TRBD1 (5 bases). Germline lookup yields CDR1 SGHTA and CDR2 FQGNSA. The V end lost 5 bases, the J end lost 5 bases, and 19 bases lay between the germline ends. This CDR3 region has 16 residues.

In its sample, this clonotype was seen many times. The V gene is TRBV29-1, the J gene TRBJ2-3; weak D call: TRBD2 (5 bases). Germline lookup yields CDR1 SQVTM and CDR2 ANQGSEA. V was trimmed by 4 bases and J by 3 bases, leaving 14 bases between them. This CDR3 has 14 amino acids. The CDR3 protein is CSVVEVGWTDTQYF. The CDR3 DNA reads TGCAGCGTTGTGGAGGTGGGATGGACAGATACGCAGTATTTT.

This clonotype has ten or more counts. The chain carries TRBV20-1 and TRBJ2-7, with D uncertain. V was shortened by 3 bases and J by 6 bases, with 9 bases between the two germline ends. This CDR3 region has 11 residues. Germline-derived CDR1 and CDR2 are DFQATT and SNEGSKA (reference sequence). CDR3 sequence: CSARVFPEQYF. The CDR3 nucleotides are TGCAGTGCTAGGGTCTTCCCCGAGCAGTACTTC.

In its sample, this clonotype was seen many times. This chain links TRBV29-1 with TRBJ2-7; 7 nucleotides agree with TRBD2. The trim removed 4 bases at V and 3 bases at J, leaving 3 bases unmatched. Germline CDR1 is SQVTM and CDR2 is ANQGSEA. The CDR3 length is 12 residues. The CDR3 region has the DNA TGCAGCGTTGGGGAGGGTTTCTACGAGCAGTACTTC. Protein: CSVGEGFYEQYF.

This clonotype occurred many times. CDR3 bases: TGCGCCAGCACGGGTGGTTCGGACGCTGGGGCCAACGTCCTGACTTTC. It specifies CASTGGSDAGANVLTF. This chain joins TRBV5-1 and TRBJ2-6, with D unclear. The V gene's germline CDR1 is SGHRS and CDR2 YFSETQ. With 6 bases removed from V and 2 bases from J, the gap between germline ends came to 15 bases. This CDR3 region has 16 residues.

This clonotype was counted at least ten times. The rearrangement joins TRBV12-3 or TRBV12-4 to TRBJ1-1; TRBD1 matches at 7 bases. The CDR3 spans 13 residues. Unmatched junction bases numbered 4, after V lost 6 bases and J lost 3 bases. The DNA for the CDR3 is TGTGCCAGCAGCTCAACAGGGGACACTGAAGCTTTCTTT. Encoded protein: CASSSTGDTEAFF.

This clonotype was detected many times. The chain joins TRBV20-1 to TRBJ1-1; the D gene is possibly TRBD1 (6 bases). The germline gives CDR1 DFQATT, CDR2 SNEGSKA (reference sequence). The CDR3 has 15 residues. V was pared by 5 bases and J by 0 bases, with 16 bases between. CDR3 in DNA: TGCAGTGCTCAAACCGAGTGGACAGTGAACACTGAAGCTTTCTTT. Its protein product is CSAQTEWTVNTEAFF.

This clonotype was counted many times. The chain uses TRBV7-2 and TRBJ2-5; 7 bases are a match to TRBD1. The CDR3 sequence is 14 residues long. Trimming at V came to 6 bases and at J to 0 bases, leaving 4 bases not matched to a gene. From germline, CDR1 is SGHTA and CDR2 FQGNSA. The CDR3 sequence: CASRMTGNQETQYF. The CDR3, as DNA: TGTGCCAGCAGAATGACAGGGAACCAAGAGACCCAGTACTTC.

The J gene is TRBJ2-7, the V gene TRBV3-1; TRBD1 matches at 12 bases. Germline V CDR1 and CDR2: LGHDT, YNNKEL (reference sequence). CDR3 length: 18 amino acids. The V gene end was trimmed by 11 bases and the J gene end by 3 bases; junction bases not matched to a gene: 20. The CDR3 is CAFCLRGTGGVTVYEQYF. In DNA form, the CDR3 reads TGTGCCTTCTGTTTAAGGGGGACAGGGGGCGTGACGGTCTACGAGCAGTACTTC.

This clonotype was observed at least ten times. Its ends do not fully match the called genes, so a read error is possible. The chain combines TRBV5-5 with TRBJ1-4, with 8 bases matching TRBD1. CDR1 and CDR2 (germline): SGHKS, YYEKEE (reference sequence). This CDR3 region has 16 residues. The CDR3 DNA reads TGCGCCAGCAGCCCGGGACAGGCTGCAACTAATGAAAAACTGTTTTTT. It codes for CASSPGQAATNEKLFF.

This clonotype was observed at least ten times. The CDR3 reads CASSLLGTGGYEQYF. CDR3 in DNA: TGTGCCAGCAGCTTGTTGGGGACAGGGGGCTACGAGCAGTACTTC. This rearrangement joins TRBV5-6 to TRBJ2-7, with 11 bases that match TRBD1. The V gene's germline CDR1 is SGHDT and CDR2 YYEEEE. CDR3 length: 15 residues. V lost 1 base to trimming and J lost 3 bases; unmatched junction nucleotides: 3.

There are many counts of this clonotype. This rearrangement joins TRBV5-1 to TRBJ1-2, with a tentative D call TRBD1 (5 bases). In germline, CDR1 is SGHRS, CDR2 YFSETQ. The CDR3 is made up of 11 amino acids. Trimming took off 0 bases at V and 8 bases at J, with 5 bases between the two ends. For the CDR3, the DNA is TGCGCCAGCAGCTTGGAGGGGGGCTACACCTTC. Translated: CASSLEGGYTF.

There are many counts of this clonotype. The chain combines TRBV5-1 with TRBJ1-1; D unresolved. Germline V gene sequence: CDR1 SGHRS, CDR2 YFSETQ. The CDR3 runs to 12 residues. Trimming cost V 2 bases and J 8 bases, with 10 bases left between them. The CDR3 DNA reads as TGCGCCAGCAGCTTTAGCTCACAGGAAGCTTTCTTT. It translates to CASSFSSQEAFF.

There are many counts of this clonotype. The rearrangement uses TRBV7-9 and TRBJ1-4; 7 nucleotides line up with TRBD1. Looked up from germline, CDR1 is SEHNR and CDR2 is FQNEAQ (reference sequence). V shed 5 bases and J 7 bases; nucleotides not matched to a gene: 13. The length of the CDR3 is 16 residues. CDR3 sequence: CASSPYPDRVVEKLFF. As DNA, the CDR3 is TGTGCCAGCAGCCCTTACCCCGACAGGGTGGTTGAAAAACTGTTTTTT. The variable domain in full, with the rest retrieved from reference TRBV7-9 and TRBJ1-4, is DTGVSQNPRHKITKRGQNVTFRCDPISEHNRLYWYRQTLGQGPEFLTYFQNEAQLEKSRLLSDRFSAERPKGSFSTLEIQRTEQGDSAMYLCASSPYPDRVVEKLFFGSGTQLSVL.

In its sample, this clonotype was seen many times. V and J are TRBV7-8 and TRBJ1-4; D is unresolved. This CDR3 spans 14 amino acids. Trimming pared 5 bases from V and 9 bases from J, leaving 16 bases between. Germline CDR1 SGHVS, CDR2 FQNEAQ. CDR3 amino acids: CASSVDAPPKKLFF. The CDR3 DNA reads TGTGCCAGCAGCGTAGACGCCCCCCCTAAAAAACTGTTTTTT. Full variable domain (rest looked up from reference TRBV7-8 and TRBJ1-4): GAGVSQSPRYKVAKRGQDVALRCDPISGHVSLFWYQQALGQGPEFLTYFQNEAQLDKSGLPSDRFFAERPEGSVSTLKIQRTQQEDSAVYLCASSVDAPPKKLFFGSGTQLSVL.

In its sample, this clonotype was seen many times. The gene calls are TRBV6-5 and TRBJ2-7, with D perhaps TRBD1 (5 bases). The CDR3 runs 15 residues. CDR1 and CDR2 from the germline V gene are MNHEY and SVGAGI. Trimming took 0 bases from V and 4 from J, leaving 13 bases between them. The CDR3 DNA is TGTGCCAGCAGTTACTCGAGCCCTCAGGGTTACGAGCAGTACTTC. Protein sequence: CASSYSSPQGYEQYF.

The table lists this clonotype with many counts. The chain has TRBV5-1 and TRBJ1-4; a possible D gene is TRBD1 (6 bases). The CDR3 is made up of 16 amino acids. The V gene's germline CDR1 is SGHRS and CDR2 YFSETQ. V was shortened by 4 bases and J by 4 bases, with 17 bases between the two germline ends. In nucleotides, the CDR3 is TGCGCCAGCAGCAGATGGCCGTCGGACAGTAATGAAAAACTGTTTTTT. It is translated as CASSRWPSDSNEKLFF.

At least ten counts were recorded for this clonotype. This chain connects TRBV12-3 or TRBV12-4 to TRBJ2-3; 8 nucleotides match TRBD1. This CDR3 has 16 amino acids. The ends lost 4 bases at V and 5 bases at J; junction bases unmatched: 11. CDR3 coding DNA: TGTGCCAGCAGTTCCCCAGTTGGACAGGGAAAAGATACGCAGTATTTT. Translated: CASSSPVGQGKDTQYF.

This clonotype was found many times. This sequence joins TRBV6-5 and TRBJ1-1, with D possibly being TRBD1 (5 bases). Germline-derived CDR1 and CDR2 are MNHEY and SVGAGI. CDR3 size: 11 residues. V was shortened by 7 bases and J by 12 bases, with 15 bases between the two germline ends. This chain's CDR3 is CASTWGERTFF. For the CDR3, the DNA is TGTGCCAGCACGTGGGGGGAGAGGACTTTCTTT.

This clonotype was counted a few times. V usage is TRBV12-3 or TRBV12-4 and J usage is TRBJ2-4; TRBD1 agrees at 7 bases. J lost 4 bases, V lost 6 bases, and 6 bases had no gene match. CDR3 length: 14 amino acids. CDR3 amino acids: CASRPLGQKNIQYF. CDR3 sequence (DNA): TGTGCCAGCAGACCTCTGGGACAGAAAAACATTCAGTACTTC.

This clonotype was counted many times. The rearrangement uses TRBV7-2 and TRBJ1-3; D ambiguous. Trimming shortened V by 3 bases and J by 0 bases, and 9 bases separated the two germline ends. The germline CDR1 and CDR2 sequences are SGHTA and FQGNSA. There are 15 residues in the CDR3. The CDR3 DNA sequence: TGTGCCAGCAGCTTGACACCTAACTCTGGAAACACCATATATTTT. Translating it yields CASSLTPNSGNTIYF.